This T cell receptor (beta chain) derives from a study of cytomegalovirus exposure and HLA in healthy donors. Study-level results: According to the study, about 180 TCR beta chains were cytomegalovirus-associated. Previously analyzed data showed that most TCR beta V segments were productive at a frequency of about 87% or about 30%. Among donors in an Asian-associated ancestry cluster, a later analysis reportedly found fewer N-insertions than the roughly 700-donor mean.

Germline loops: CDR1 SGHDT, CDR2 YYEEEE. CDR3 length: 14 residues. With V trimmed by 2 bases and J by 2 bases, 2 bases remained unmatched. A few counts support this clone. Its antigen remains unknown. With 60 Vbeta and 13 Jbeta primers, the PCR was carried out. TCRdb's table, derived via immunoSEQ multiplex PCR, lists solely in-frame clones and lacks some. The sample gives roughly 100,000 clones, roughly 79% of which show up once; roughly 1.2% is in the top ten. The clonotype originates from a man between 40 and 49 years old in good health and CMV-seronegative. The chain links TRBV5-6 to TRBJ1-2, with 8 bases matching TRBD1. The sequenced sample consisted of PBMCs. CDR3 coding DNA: TGTGCCAGCAGCTTCACAGGGGGGAACTATGGCTACACCTTC. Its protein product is CASSFTGGNYGYTF.